These 18 T cell receptor beta chains were sequenced from one sample in a study of cytomegalovirus exposure and HLA in healthy donors. PCR was performed using 60 Vbeta and 13 Jbeta primers. Clones were sequenced by immunoSEQ multiplex PCR, and TCRdb holds only the in-frame ones, with some missing. This table holds under 150,000 clones, more than 75% found once. Sequencing was done on a sample of PBMCs. All receptors derive from a woman aged 40 to 50 in good health and CMV-seropositive.

This clone was observed once. V and J are TRBV12-5 and TRBJ2-7; D remains unclear. CDR3 length: 12 amino acids. Trimming stripped 4 bases from V and 4 bases from J, with 8 bases between. Germline CDR1 LGHNT, CDR2 FRNRAP. This CDR3 is CASGSPQYEQYF. In nucleotides, the CDR3 is TGTGCTAGTGGTTCCCCCCAGTACGAGCAGTACTTC.

Here the CDR3 DNA reads TGTGCCAGTAGTTCCTGGACTGGCCCCGGGGAGCTGTTTTTT. Translating gives CASSSWTGPGELFF. V gene TRBV19 combines with J gene TRBJ2-2, with D perhaps TRBD2 (5 bases). The CDR3 has 14 amino acids. Germline CDR1 and CDR2: LNHDA and SQIVND (reference sequence). V was cut by 5 bases and J by 6 bases, with 13 bases left in between.

About this clone: A read error may produce the germline difference seen at one junction end. J is TRBJ2-7 and V is TRBV29-1; 8 bases are shared with TRBD1. This CDR3 has 14 residues. In germline, CDR1 is SQVTM, CDR2 ANQGSEA. CDR3 protein: CSVEVAGTGYEQYF. Here the CDR3 DNA reads TGCAGCGTAGAAGTAGCCGGGACAGGCTACGAGCAGTACTTC.

This clone has a single count. V gene TRBV7-3 combines with J gene TRBJ2-7; 7 nucleotides line up with TRBD2. The CDR3 is made up of 15 amino acids. Germline CDR1 SGHTA, CDR2 FQGTGA. Trimming at V came to 8 bases and at J to 1 base, leaving 11 bases not matched to a gene. The DNA for the CDR3 is TGTGCCAGCTCCTTACGGGGCGGGAGTTCCTACGAGCAGTACTTC. The encoded protein is CASSLRGGSSYEQYF.

This clone has just a few counts. The rearrangement links TRBV9 to TRBJ2-7, with TRBD2 matching 8 bases. Germline V lookup: CDR1 SGDLS, CDR2 YYNGEE. J gave up 5 bases and V 4 bases, and 14 bases lay outside the gene matches. The CDR3 runs 16 residues. The CDR3 DNA sequence: TGTGCCAGCAGCTTTAGATATAGCGGGAACGAGCACGAGCAGTACTTC. Translation gives CASSFRYSGNEHEQYF.

The rearrangement uses TRBV5-1 and TRBJ1-1, with D tentatively TRBD1 (5 bases). CDR1 is SGHRS and CDR2 is YFSETQ in the germline V gene. This CDR3 has 14 residues. V was shortened by 3 bases and J by 5 bases, with 14 bases between the two germline ends. In DNA, the CDR3 is TGCGCCAGCAGCTCCGGCGGGGGGGGTACTGAAGCTTTCTTT. It encodes CASSSGGGGTEAFF.

This chain links TRBV5-1 with TRBJ2-1, with 8 bases aligning to TRBD2. V trimming: 1 base; J trimming: 6 bases; junction bases outside the gene matches: 12. In germline, CDR1 is SGHRS, CDR2 YFSETQ. The CDR3 totals 17 residues. CDR3 in amino acids: CASSLRTSLELGNEQFF. DNA of the CDR3: TGCGCCAGCAGCTTGAGGACTAGCCTGGAACTGGGCAATGAGCAGTTCTTC.

The chain couples TRBV11-2 to TRBJ2-7, with a possible D match to TRBD2 (5 bases). Trimming took 5 bases from V and 5 from J, leaving 10 bases between them. The CDR3 spans 12 residues. Germline CDR1 SGHAT, CDR2 FQNNGV. Here the CDR3 DNA reads TGTGCCAGCAGCCGAGGGATCCACGAGCAGTACTTC. This encodes CASSRGIHEQYF. The full variable domain, with the rest looked up from reference TRBV11-2 and TRBJ2-7, is EAGVAQSPRYKIIEKRQSVAFWCNPISGHATLYWYQQILGQGPKLLIQFQNNGVVDDSQLPKDRFSAERLKGVDSTLKIQPAKLEDSAVYLCASSRGIHEQYFGPGTRLTVT.

This clone appeared a few times. The chain uses TRBV7-9 and TRBJ1-1; D remains unclear. The CDR3 covers 11 residues. Germline CDR1 is SEHNR and CDR2 is FQNEAQ (reference sequence). The germline V and J ends were trimmed by 5 bases and 6 bases, with 7 bases remaining between them. The DNA of the CDR3 is TGTGCCAGCAGCCCTCGGGCTGAAGCTTTCTTT. Protein product: CASSPRAEAFF.

The chain carries TRBV4-1 and TRBJ2-5; a possible D gene is TRBD2 (6 bases). Germline CDR1 and CDR2: MGHRA and YSYEKL. V was shortened by 0 bases and J by 2 bases, with 13 bases between the two germline ends. The CDR3 has 16 residues. The CDR3 bases are TGCGCCAGCAGCCAAGATACGGCGGGAACTCAAGAGACCCAGTACTTC. Its protein product is CASSQDTAGTQETQYF.

The rearrangement uses TRBV27 and TRBJ2-3, with D unresolved. The CDR3 has 12 residues. Per the germline V gene, CDR1 is MNHEY and CDR2 is SMNVEV (reference sequence). V was clipped by 6 bases and J by 1 base, with 5 bases between them. The CDR3 is CASRARTDTQYF. For the CDR3, the DNA is TGTGCCAGCAGAGCTCGCACAGATACGCAGTATTTT.

The rearrangement links TRBV28 to TRBJ2-7; weak D call: TRBD2 (7 bases). Trimming took 6 bases from V and 3 from J, leaving 21 bases between them. The length of the CDR3 is 16 residues. The V gene's germline CDR1 is MDHEN and CDR2 SYDVKM. CDR3 amino acids: CASRPMGGGGRYEQYF. CDR3 in DNA: TGTGCCAGCAGGCCGATGGGGGGGGGCGGTCGCTACGAGCAGTACTTC. The full variable domain, its missing parts supplied by reference TRBV28 and TRBJ2-7, is DVKVTQSSRYLVKRTGEKVFLECVQDMDHENMFWYRQDPGLGLRLIYFSYDVKMKEKGDIPEGYSVSREKKERFSLILESASTNQTSMYLCASRPMGGGGRYEQYFGPGTRLTVT.

The genes are TRBV9 and TRBJ1-1; D ambiguous. The V and J ends lost 4 bases and 5 bases respectively, with 18 bases between them. The CDR3 runs 15 residues. In germline, CDR1 is SGDLS, CDR2 YYNGEE. DNA for the CDR3: TGTGCCAGCAGCCCCCAAGTGATCGGGAAGACTGAAGCTTTCTTT. Translation gives CASSPQVIGKTEAFF.

The J gene is TRBJ1-3, the V gene TRBV6-1; perhaps TRBD1 as D (6 bases). Germline lookup yields CDR1 MNHNS and CDR2 SASEGT. Trimming took off 8 bases at V and 0 bases at J, with 11 bases between the two ends. The CDR3 sequence is 14 residues long. For the CDR3, the DNA is TGTGCCAGCGAACGGGACATCTCTGGAAACACCATATATTTT. Protein: CASERDISGNTIYF.

This chain links TRBV4-1 with TRBJ1-3, with D perhaps TRBD1 (5 bases). Germline V gene data show CDR1 as MGHRA and CDR2 as YSYEKL. This CDR3 spans 14 amino acids. V gave up 6 bases and J gave up 4 bases, with 13 bases separating them. The CDR3 nucleotides are TGCGCCAGCAGAGAGGGACTGGGAGGAAACACCATATATTTT. This translates into CASREGLGGNTIYF.

This sequence joins TRBV5-6 and TRBJ2-3; 7 nucleotides match TRBD2. Germline V gene sequence: CDR1 SGHDT, CDR2 YYEEEE. The CDR3 has 16 residues. V lost 0 bases to trimming and J lost 2 bases; unmatched junction nucleotides: 6. The DNA for the CDR3 is TGTGCCAGCAGCTTGGAGACTAGCCCCTACACAGATACGCAGTATTTT. Translation gives CASSLETSPYTDTQYF.

In this sample, this clone turned up once. This chain connects TRBV6-5 to TRBJ2-7; 7 nucleotides align to TRBD1. CDR3 size: 15 residues. From germline, CDR1 is MNHEY and CDR2 SVGAGI. The V gene end was trimmed by 6 bases and the J gene end by 2 bases; junction bases not matched to a gene: 10. The CDR3 DNA reads as TGTGCCAGCAGGGCCCCCGGGACAGCCCCCTACGAGCAGTACTTC. This sequence encodes CASRAPGTAPYEQYF.

V usage is TRBV19 and J usage is TRBJ2-5; D possibly corresponds to TRBD1 (5 bases). The CDR3 runs to 15 residues. Germline V gives CDR1 LNHDA, CDR2 SQIVND (reference sequence). Trimming removed 2 bases at V and 5 bases at J, with 15 bases between. CDR3 nucleotides: TGTGCCAGTAGTATAAGTTGGCAGGGTGGTGAGACCCAGTACTTC. This codes for CASSISWQGGETQYF.